This T cell receptor beta chain was recorded in a study of immune characterization of retroperitoneal liposarcoma. This clonotype is termed medium-sized. Germline loops: CDR1 MNHNS, CDR2 SASEGT. This CDR3 comprises 12 residues. Trimming removed 7 bases at V and 3 bases at J, with 4 bases between. TCRdb re-analysed the PCR reads in MiXCR, keeping a single row per CDR3 protein. This sample has some 11,000 distinct CDR3 sequences, with under 35% found just once. This sequence originates from a male donor with retroperitoneal liposarcoma. This rearrangement joins TRBV6-1 to TRBJ1-6; D not resolved. The sample comprised tumor tissue. The CDR3 protein is CASNDYNSPLHF. The CDR3 coding sequence is TGTGCCAGCAACGACTATAATTCACCCCTCCACTTT.